Below are 15 T cell receptor beta chains sequenced from a single sample in a study of blood T cell repertoires in COVID-19. The table came from immunoSEQ multiplex PCR; TCRdb's copy has only in-frame clones and leaves some out. Of 70,000 to 85,000 clones listed, 86% were seen once; the top ten hold around a fifth. The sequenced material came from peripheral blood. These receptors all stem from a woman aged 80 or older in a cohort sampled during active or convalescent COVID-19.

The CDR3, as DNA: TGTGCCAGCACCCCAGGGACAGAGAATTCACCCCTCCACTTT. Protein product: CASTPGTENSPLHF. The chain is built from TRBV6-5 and TRBJ1-6, with 7 positions matching TRBD1. The CDR3 runs 14 residues. V lost 7 bases to trimming and J lost 7 bases; unmatched junction nucleotides: 7. Germline V CDR1 and CDR2: MNHEY, SVGAGI.

This chain connects TRBV11-3 to TRBJ2-1, with 9 positions matching TRBD1. The V and J ends lost 5 bases and 10 bases, in that order; junction bases with no gene match: 12. The CDR3 sequence is 15 residues long. Per the germline V gene, CDR1 is SGHNT and CDR2 is YENEEA. The CDR3 loop reads CASSPLGQGKGEQFF. The CDR3 bases are TGTGCCAGCAGCCCACTGGGACAGGGCAAAGGGGAGCAGTTCTTC.

This clone was seen a handful of times. V gene TRBV9 combines with J gene TRBJ2-3, with TRBD1 matching over 9 bases. The CDR3 extends over 15 amino acids. Germline values: CDR1 SGDLS, CDR2 YYNGEE. The junction had 4 bases not matched to a gene; V was cut back by 2 bases and J by 3 bases. The CDR3 loop is CASSVGQGSTDTQYF. In DNA, the CDR3 is TGTGCCAGCAGCGTCGGACAGGGGTCGACAGATACGCAGTATTTT.

This chain connects TRBV28 to TRBJ1-5, with D tentatively TRBD1 (5 bases). The germline V gene has CDR1 MDHEN and CDR2 SYDVKM. The V and J ends lost 5 bases and 3 bases respectively, with 14 bases between them. This CDR3 region has 15 residues. The CDR3 region is CASSADRYLNQPQHF. The CDR3 DNA sequence: TGTGCCAGCAGTGCCGACAGATACCTCAATCAGCCCCAGCATTTT.

The rearrangement joins TRBV29-1 to TRBJ2-3, with TRBD2 as a possible D gene (5 bases). V was pared by 4 bases and J by 5 bases, with 10 bases between. The germline gives CDR1 SQVTM, CDR2 ANQGSEA. The CDR3 length is 12 residues. CDR3 loop: CSVVRGIDTQYF. The CDR3 nucleotides are TGCAGCGTTGTGCGAGGGATAGATACGCAGTATTTT.

This clone occurred once. The rearrangement joins TRBV11-3 to TRBJ2-3, with 14 bases aligning to TRBD2. The junction had 8 bases not matched to a gene; V was cut back by 5 bases and J by 1 base. The germline CDR1 and CDR2 sequences are SGHNT and YENEEA. CDR3 length equals 18 residues. The CDR3 protein is CASSQGTSGSWGTDTQYF. In DNA form, the CDR3 reads TGTGCCAGCAGCCAAGGGACTAGCGGGAGTTGGGGCACAGATACGCAGTATTTT.

The CDR3 region is CASSIHLLAAVYNEQFF. The CDR3 nucleotides are TGTGCCAGTAGTATCCACCTACTAGCGGCCGTTTACAATGAGCAGTTCTTC. This chain connects TRBV19 to TRBJ2-1; TRBD2 aligns across 8 bases. V dropped 3 bases and J dropped 4; count of bases not matched to a gene: 11. The CDR3 runs to 17 residues. Germline V gene lookup returns CDR1 LNHDA and CDR2 SQIVND (reference sequence).

The table lists this clone with a few counts. The CDR3 is CASSLLAGGPDTQYF. In DNA form, the CDR3 reads TGCGCCAGCAGTCTTCTAGCGGGAGGGCCAGATACGCAGTATTTT. The V and J genes are TRBV10-1 and TRBJ2-3, with 12 positions matching TRBD2. V lost 5 bases and J lost 4; bases outside the gene matches: 4. The length of the CDR3 is 15 residues. Germline CDR1 WNHNN, CDR2 SYGVQD (reference sequence).

V gene TRBV11-2 combines with J gene TRBJ2-7; 8 bases map to TRBD2. CDR3 size: 16 residues. CDR1 SGHAT and CDR2 FQNNGV come from the germline V gene. V lost 5 bases, J lost 3 bases, and 12 bases stayed unmatched. CDR3 in amino acids: CASSVSAGTSGYEQYF. CDR3 DNA sequence: TGTGCCAGCAGCGTTAGTGCGGGCACTAGCGGCTACGAGCAGTACTTC.

This sequence joins TRBV10-3 and TRBJ2-6; possible D gene TRBD2, 5 bases. V was trimmed by 0 bases and J by 0 bases, leaving 6 bases between them. Germline values: CDR1 ENHRY, CDR2 SYGVKD. CDR3 length equals 16 residues. CDR3 nucleotide sequence: TGTGCCATCAGTGAGTCTGGGAGCTCTGGGGCCAACGTCCTGACTTTC. Translated: CAISESGSSGANVLTF.

The rearrangement joins TRBV18 to TRBJ1-1; D is possibly TRBD1 (6 bases). Trimming took off 3 bases at V and 2 bases at J, with 16 bases between the two ends. CDR3 length equals 16 residues. Germline V gives CDR1 KGHSH, CDR2 LQKENI. DNA of the CDR3: TGTGCCAGCTCACCCCCCGCGGGGGCCTTAAACACTGAAGCTTTCTTT. The encoded protein is CASSPPAGALNTEAFF.

The rearrangement uses TRBV6-5 and TRBJ1-1; weak D call: TRBD1 (5 bases). This CDR3 is 14 amino acids long. Germline lookup yields CDR1 MNHEY and CDR2 SVGAGI. Trimming took off 6 bases at V and 0 bases at J, with 11 bases between the two ends. The DNA for the CDR3 is TGTGCCAGCAGACCCGGACACATGAACACTGAAGCTTTCTTT. Protein sequence: CASRPGHMNTEAFF.

The chain uses TRBV7-9 and TRBJ1-3, with a possible D match to TRBD1 (5 bases). This CDR3 contains 14 residues. Trimming took 5 bases from V and 1 from J, leaving 9 bases between them. Germline V gene data show CDR1 as SEHNR and CDR2 as FQNEAQ (reference sequence). CDR3 sequence: CASSPGTSGNTIYF. CDR3 nucleotides: TGTGCCAGCAGCCCCGGGACTTCTGGAAACACCATATATTTT.

With regard to this clone: Sequence at one end of the junction differs from germline and may be a read error. The CDR3 loop is CASAPGQNYGYTF. The CDR3 nucleotides are TGTGCCAGCGCACCGGGACAGAACTATGGCTACACCTTC. The V gene is TRBV18, the J gene TRBJ1-2; 7 bases are shared with TRBD1. CDR3 length equals 13 residues. Germline V gives CDR1 KGHSH, CDR2 LQKENI.

The table lists this clone with a count of one. V gene TRBV7-3 combines with J gene TRBJ2-2; TRBD2 agrees at 10 bases. Germline loops: CDR1 SGHTA, CDR2 FQGTGA. The junction had 7 bases not matched to a gene; V was cut back by 2 bases and J by 4 bases. The CDR3 runs to 17 residues. CDR3 sequence (DNA): TGTGCCAGCAGCTTAGAAGGTAGCGGGAGGTCCACCGGGGAGCTGTTTTTT. It is translated as CASSLEGSGRSTGELFF.